This T cell receptor beta chain was observed in a study of blood T cell repertoires in COVID-19 (TCRdb year 2020). Some background on the complete study: Collaborator samples came from the United States, Italy and Spain and covered acute and convalescent phases of COVID-19. The prospective study material was composed of cDNA or gDNA derived from T cells, B-cell-depleted T cells, or PBMCs. Deeply sampled blood TCRbeta repertoires from subjects exposed to, actively infected with, or recovered from COVID-19 were included in the dataset. The repertoires were released in a freely available public database meant as a resource for research on the immune response to SARS-CoV-2. The samples were drawn from two sources: the first 160 participants of the ongoing ImmuneRACE study, and over 1,000 subjects contributed by 6 global collaborators. Sample metadata almost always included a de-identified subject ID, COVID-19 status, age in years and sex. Where available, HLA class I and class II types were obtained from metadata supplied by the sample provider rather than from assay-based typing.

For this clone: Its specific antigen is unknown. It has no much larger one-base neighbor in the sample; base qualities were not kept.

Here is what the overall study found, with its caveats: Clinical and demographic metadata were provided uncurated, with the amount varying by source and participant.

CDR1 and CDR2, looked up from the germline V gene (reference sequence), are PRHDT and FYEKMQ. V loses 0 bases of germline sequence and J loses 4 bases, and the interval between the two ends is 6 bases. From the cysteine through the phenylalanine, the CDR3 covers 13 amino acids. This entry keeps only the CDR3 DNA: 39 bases, framed from base 1. TCRbeta CDR3 regions were amplified from genomic DNA using the immunoSEQ Assay, a bias-controlled multiplex PCR. The paper's processing steps were these. Within the assay, amplification of reference gene primers was used to estimate how many nucleated cells each sample contained. To quantify the absolute abundance of each unique TCRbeta CDR3 rearrangement, sequence reads were collapsed and filtered. For each sample, productive Simpson clonality was calculated as the square root of Simpson's diversity index over productive rearrangements. This immuneACCESS table, as held by TCRdb, lists in-frame sequences with V and J called but not all clones. Of the missing ones, under half trace to an unresolved V gene in checked studies; the others have no known cause. The V and J calls and clone size come from that table; D and trimming were worked out from the DNA. The sample includes approximately 220,000 clones, with 80% to 90% observed a single time. Of the sample, around 0.72% is held by the ten largest clones.

Whole blood was collected in K2EDTA tubes by collaborating institutions according to the institutions' own protocols. Collaborator samples were shipped for TCRbeta analysis as frozen whole blood, isolated PBMCs, or DNA extracted from either sample type. The rearranged chain carries TRBV13 and TRBJ1-1; matching of 6 bases hints at TRBD1 as the D gene. This TCR derives from a man aged 35-49 years with acute or convalescent COVID-19. The sequencing input was peripheral blood. The nucleotides read TGTGCCAGCAGCTTAGGACAGGGCACTGAAGCTTTCTTT. Its protein is CASSLGQGTEAFF.